These 16 T cell receptor beta chains were all obtained from the same sample, sequenced in a study of blood T cells in healthy people across ages. Through a sample-barcoded 5' primer and a J-beta primer mix, a second PCR was run for roughly 6 to 12 cycles. Via MiXCR, TCRdb re-called the 5' RACE reads, giving one row per CDR3 protein. The data show around 790,000 distinct CDR3 sequences, with approximately 44% seen just once and around 21% held by the top ten. Material for sequencing was blood. The source of these receptors is a man in his sixties in good health.

The chain uses TRBV6-1 and TRBJ1-5; no clear D. Germline CDR1 reads MNHNS; CDR2 reads SASEGT. V was clipped by 2 bases and J by 4 bases, with 3 bases between them. This CDR3 is 12 amino acids long. The CDR3 protein is CASSEPNQPQHF. CDR3 DNA: TGTGCCAGCAGTGAACCGAATCAGCCCCAGCATTTT.

This clonotype was seen ten or more times. The chain employs TRBV27 and TRBJ2-5; D is undetermined. Trimming took 4 bases from V and 2 from J, leaving 8 bases between them. From germline, CDR1 is MNHEY and CDR2 SMNVEV (reference sequence). The CDR3 runs to 13 residues. The CDR3 sequence: CASSSGNQETQYF. CDR3 nucleotides: TGTGCCAGCAGTTCAGGCAATCAAGAGACCCAGTACTTC.

This clonotype appeared a few times. The chain couples TRBV6-5 to TRBJ1-6, with no clear D. V was shortened by 5 bases and J by 7 bases, with 18 bases between the two germline ends. This CDR3 is built from 16 residues. Germline CDR1 reads MNHEY; CDR2 reads SVGAGI. The CDR3 loop is CASSVPTEDLNSPLHF. The DNA for the CDR3 is TGTGCCAGCAGTGTACCGACGGAAGATCTCAATTCACCCCTCCACTTT.

The chain joins TRBV29-1 to TRBJ2-7; TRBD1 is a possible D gene (5 bases). CDR3 size: 13 residues. The germline V and J ends were trimmed by 3 bases and 2 bases, with 11 bases remaining between them. Per the germline V gene, CDR1 is SQVTM and CDR2 is ANQGSEA. CDR3 nucleotides: TGCAGCGTTGAGCCGGCAGGGACCTACGAGCAGTACTTC. Encoded protein: CSVEPAGTYEQYF.

DNA of the CDR3: TGCAGTGCTCCCCAGACTAGCGGTGAGCAGTTCTTC. It encodes CSAPQTSGEQFF. V usage is TRBV20-1 and J usage is TRBJ2-1; 9 bases are shared with TRBD2. The V and J ends lost 5 bases and 9 bases, in that order; junction bases with no gene match: 5. The CDR3 spans 12 residues. Germline values: CDR1 DFQATT, CDR2 SNEGSKA (reference sequence).

The table lists this clonotype with a few counts. The rearrangement links TRBV20-1 to TRBJ2-1; TRBD1 is a possible D gene (5 bases). Germline V gene lookup returns CDR1 DFQATT and CDR2 SNEGSKA (reference sequence). V was shortened by 4 bases and J by 2 bases, with 15 bases between the two germline ends. The CDR3 has 15 amino acids. DNA of the CDR3: TGCAGTGCTATCCCAGGGCTGCGTACCTACAATGAGCAGTTCTTC. It is translated as CSAIPGLRTYNEQFF.

The rearrangement joins TRBV7-2 to TRBJ2-5, with 8 bases fitting TRBD1. The CDR3 extends over 14 amino acids. Germline loops: CDR1 SGHTA, CDR2 FQGNSA. V shed 6 bases, J shed 7 bases, and the junction held 10 bases outside the gene matches. In DNA, the CDR3 is TGTGCCAGCAGACCAGGGGGCGCGGTTGGGACCCAGTACTTC. Translation gives CASRPGGAVGTQYF.

This clonotype came up once. The rearrangement joins TRBV2 to TRBJ2-3; perhaps TRBD1 as D (5 bases). Germline values: CDR1 SNHLY, CDR2 FYNNEI. CDR3 length: 14 residues. V was pared by 1 base and J by 5 bases, with 10 bases between. The CDR3: CASSEDRLGDTQYF. Written as DNA, the CDR3 is TGTGCCAGCAGTGAAGACAGGTTGGGAGATACGCAGTATTTT.

The chain links TRBV12-3 or TRBV12-4 to TRBJ2-5; TRBD1 aligns across 9 bases. J lost 5 bases, V lost 5 bases, and 9 bases had no gene match. The CDR3 extends over 15 amino acids. CDR3 in amino acids: CASSPSGTGPETQYF. Here the CDR3 DNA reads TGTGCCAGCAGTCCCTCCGGGACAGGGCCGGAGACCCAGTACTTC.

This chain uses TRBV5-8 with TRBJ1-5, with unresolved D. The CDR3 spans 11 residues. The germline CDR1 and CDR2 sequences are SGHTS and YDEGEE. The V gene lost 0 bases and the J gene lost 12 bases, with 7 bases spanning the gap. The CDR3 DNA follows: TGTGCCAGCAGCTTGGGAGGGCTCCAGCATTTT. It is translated as CASSLGGLQHF.

This clonotype was seen only a few times. J is TRBJ2-1 and V is TRBV3-1, with a possible D match to TRBD1 (5 bases). V was pared by 1 base and J by 7 bases, with 14 bases between. CDR1 is LGHDT, CDR2 YNNKEL, per germline (reference sequence). This CDR3 comprises 15 residues. This CDR3 is CASSQAYLTVNEQFF. The CDR3 region has the DNA TGTGCCAGCAGCCAAGCTTATCTGACAGTGAATGAGCAGTTCTTC.

The V and J genes are TRBV27 and TRBJ2-3; tentatively, D is TRBD2 (5 bases). CDR3 size: 13 residues. The germline V gene has CDR1 MNHEY and CDR2 SMNVEV (reference sequence). Deletions cut 3 bases from V and 6 bases from J, with 10 bases between. As DNA, the CDR3 is TGTGCCAGCAGTTTGCTGGGCGGGGATACGCAGTATTTT. It encodes CASSLLGGDTQYF.

This chain uses TRBV6-6 with TRBJ2-5; 10 bases fit TRBD2. This CDR3 is built from 18 residues. Germline V gene lookup returns CDR1 MNHNY and CDR2 SVGAGI (reference sequence). V was clipped by 3 bases and J by 5 bases; unmatched bases: 15. Here the CDR3 reads CASSYPRGIAGGGETQYF. The DNA for the CDR3 is TGTGCCAGCAGTTATCCCCGGGGGATAGCGGGAGGAGGGGAGACCCAGTACTTC.

This chain links TRBV5-1 with TRBJ2-6; D perhaps matches TRBD2 (5 bases). The CDR3 has 17 amino acids. Germline CDR1 SGHRS, CDR2 YFSETQ. Trimming left V 0 bases short and J 0 bases short, with 10 bases between. The CDR3, as DNA: TGCGCCAGCAGCTTGGTGGGGAGCCTCTCTGGGGCCAACGTCCTGACTTTC. It yields the protein CASSLVGSLSGANVLTF.

This sequence joins TRBV5-6 and TRBJ1-6; tentatively, D is TRBD1 (5 bases). Germline V gene sequence: CDR1 SGHDT, CDR2 YYEEEE. The V end lost 0 bases, the J end lost 13 bases, and 17 bases lay between the germline ends. This CDR3 has 15 residues. CDR3 amino acids: CASSLEGLLGGPLHF. As DNA, the CDR3 is TGTGCCAGCAGCTTGGAGGGACTATTAGGAGGGCCCCTCCACTTT. The full variable domain, with the rest looked up from reference TRBV5-6 and TRBJ1-6, is DAGVTQSPTHLIKTRGQQVTLRCSPKSGHDTVSWYQQALGQGPQFIFQYYEEEERQRGNFPDRFSGHQFPNYSSELNVNALLLGDSALYLCASSLEGLLGGPLHFGNGTRLTVT.

This sequence joins TRBV2 and TRBJ1-4; TRBD1 agrees at 7 bases. V shed 5 bases and J 0 bases; nucleotides not matched to a gene: 15. CDR1 and CDR2 (germline): SNHLY, FYNNEI. This CDR3 has 19 amino acids. The CDR3 bases are TGTGCCAGCAGTTGGTCGGTCAGGGGGTCCTCAGCAACTAATGAAAAACTGTTTTTT. This codes for CASSWSVRGSSATNEKLFF.